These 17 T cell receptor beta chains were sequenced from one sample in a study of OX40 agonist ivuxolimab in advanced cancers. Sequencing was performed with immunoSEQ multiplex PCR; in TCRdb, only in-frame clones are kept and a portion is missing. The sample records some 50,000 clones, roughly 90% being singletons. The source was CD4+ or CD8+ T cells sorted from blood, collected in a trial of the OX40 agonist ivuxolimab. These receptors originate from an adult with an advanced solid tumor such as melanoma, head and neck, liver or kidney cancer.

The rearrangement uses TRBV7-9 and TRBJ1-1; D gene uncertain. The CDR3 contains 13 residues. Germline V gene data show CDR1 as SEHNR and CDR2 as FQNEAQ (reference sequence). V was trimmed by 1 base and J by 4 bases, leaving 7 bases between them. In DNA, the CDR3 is TGTGCCAGCAGCTTAGGACCGAGCACTGAAGCTTTCTTT. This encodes CASSLGPSTEAFF.

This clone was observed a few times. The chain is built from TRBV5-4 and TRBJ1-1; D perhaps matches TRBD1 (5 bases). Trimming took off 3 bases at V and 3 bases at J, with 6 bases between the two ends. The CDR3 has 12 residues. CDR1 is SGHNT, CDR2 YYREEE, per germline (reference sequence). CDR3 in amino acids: CASSSRDTEAFF. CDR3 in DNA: TGTGCCAGCAGCTCCAGGGACACTGAAGCTTTCTTT. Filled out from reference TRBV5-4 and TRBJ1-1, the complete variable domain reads ETGVTQSPTHLIKTRGQQVTLRCSSQSGHNTVSWYQQALGQGPQFIFQYYREEENGRGNFPPRFSGLQFPNYSSELNVNALELDDSALYLCASSSRDTEAFFGQGTRLTVV.

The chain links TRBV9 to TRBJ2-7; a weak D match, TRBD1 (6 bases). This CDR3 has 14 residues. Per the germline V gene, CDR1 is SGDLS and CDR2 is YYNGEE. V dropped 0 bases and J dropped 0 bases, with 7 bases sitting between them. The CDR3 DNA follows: TGTGCCAGCAGCGTAGGGGGGCTCTCCTACGAGCAGTACTTC. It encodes CASSVGGLSYEQYF.

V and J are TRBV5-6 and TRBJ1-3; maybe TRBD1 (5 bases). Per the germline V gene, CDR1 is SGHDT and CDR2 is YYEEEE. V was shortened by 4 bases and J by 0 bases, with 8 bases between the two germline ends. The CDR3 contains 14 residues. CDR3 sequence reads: CASSKGSSGNTIYF. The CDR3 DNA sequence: TGTGCCAGCAGCAAGGGGTCCTCTGGAAACACCATATATTTT.

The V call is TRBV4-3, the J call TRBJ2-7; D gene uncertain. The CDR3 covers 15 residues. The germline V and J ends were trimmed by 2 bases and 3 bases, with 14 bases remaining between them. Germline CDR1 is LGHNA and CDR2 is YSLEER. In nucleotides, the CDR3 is TGCGCCAGCAGCCAATCCTCCTCGGCCTACTACGAGCAGTACTTC. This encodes CASSQSSSAYYEQYF.

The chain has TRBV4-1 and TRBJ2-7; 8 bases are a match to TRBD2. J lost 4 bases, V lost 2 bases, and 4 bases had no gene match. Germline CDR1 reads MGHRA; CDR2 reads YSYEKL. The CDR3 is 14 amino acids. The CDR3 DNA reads TGCGCCAGCAGCCAACGGGGGGGTAGGTACGAGCAGTACTTC. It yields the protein CASSQRGGRYEQYF.

The CDR3 loop reads CATSRGLRDGETQYF. The CDR3 DNA sequence: TGTGCCACCAGCAGAGGTCTCCGGGATGGAGAGACCCAGTACTTC. The rearrangement links TRBV15 to TRBJ2-5; a possible D gene is TRBD2 (5 bases). There are 15 residues in the CDR3. Germline lookup yields CDR1 LNHNV and CDR2 YYDKDF (reference sequence). Trimming removed 1 base from V and 4 bases from J, with 13 bases in between.

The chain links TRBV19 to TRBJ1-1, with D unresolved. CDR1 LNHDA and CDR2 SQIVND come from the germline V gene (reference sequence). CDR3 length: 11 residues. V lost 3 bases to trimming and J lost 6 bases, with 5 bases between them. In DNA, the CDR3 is TGTGCCAGTAGTATCGGACCTGAAGCTTTCTTT. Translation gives CASSIGPEAFF.

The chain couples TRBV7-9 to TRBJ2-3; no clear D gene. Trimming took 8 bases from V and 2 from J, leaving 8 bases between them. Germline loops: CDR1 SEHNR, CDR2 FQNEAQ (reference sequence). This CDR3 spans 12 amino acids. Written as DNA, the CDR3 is TGTGCCAGCCGCACCTCCACAGATACGCAGTATTTT. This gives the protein CASRTSTDTQYF.

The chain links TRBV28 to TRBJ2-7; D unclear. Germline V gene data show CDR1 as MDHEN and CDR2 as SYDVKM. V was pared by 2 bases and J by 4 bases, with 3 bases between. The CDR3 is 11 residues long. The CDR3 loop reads CASSLTYEQYF. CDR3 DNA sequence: TGTGCCAGCAGTTTAACTTACGAGCAGTACTTC.

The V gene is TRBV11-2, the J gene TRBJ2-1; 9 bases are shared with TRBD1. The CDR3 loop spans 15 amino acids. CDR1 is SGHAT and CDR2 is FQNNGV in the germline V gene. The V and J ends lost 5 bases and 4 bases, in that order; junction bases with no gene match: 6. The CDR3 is CASSQPTGGYNEQFF. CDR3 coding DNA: TGTGCCAGCAGCCAACCGACAGGGGGGTACAATGAGCAGTTCTTC.

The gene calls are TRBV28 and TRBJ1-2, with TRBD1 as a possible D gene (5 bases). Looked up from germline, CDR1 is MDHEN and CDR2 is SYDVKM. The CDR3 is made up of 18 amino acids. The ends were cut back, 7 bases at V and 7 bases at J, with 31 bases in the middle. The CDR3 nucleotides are TGTGCCAGCACCCCTCGTAAAGCCTACATGGTCCTTGGGGGTGGCTACACCTTC. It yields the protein CASTPRKAYMVLGGGYTF.

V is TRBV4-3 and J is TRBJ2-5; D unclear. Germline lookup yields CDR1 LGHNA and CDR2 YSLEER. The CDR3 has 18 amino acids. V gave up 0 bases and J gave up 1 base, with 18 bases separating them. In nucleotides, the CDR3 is TGCGCCAGCAGCCAAGATGGCCCCGGGTTTGGTTTCCAAGAGACCCAGTACTTC. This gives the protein CASSQDGPGFGFQETQYF.

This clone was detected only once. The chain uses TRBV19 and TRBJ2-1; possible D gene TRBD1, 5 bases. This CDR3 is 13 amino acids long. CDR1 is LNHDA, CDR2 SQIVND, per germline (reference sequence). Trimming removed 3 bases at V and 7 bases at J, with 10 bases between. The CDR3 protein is CASSMGPGNEQFF. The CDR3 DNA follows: TGTGCCAGTAGTATGGGGCCGGGTAATGAGCAGTTCTTC.

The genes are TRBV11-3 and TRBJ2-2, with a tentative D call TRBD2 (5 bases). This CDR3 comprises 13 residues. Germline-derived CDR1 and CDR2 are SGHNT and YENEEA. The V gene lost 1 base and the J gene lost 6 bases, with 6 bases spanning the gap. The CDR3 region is CASSLVEAGELFF. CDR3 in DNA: TGTGCCAGCAGCTTAGTGGAGGCCGGGGAGCTGTTTTTT.

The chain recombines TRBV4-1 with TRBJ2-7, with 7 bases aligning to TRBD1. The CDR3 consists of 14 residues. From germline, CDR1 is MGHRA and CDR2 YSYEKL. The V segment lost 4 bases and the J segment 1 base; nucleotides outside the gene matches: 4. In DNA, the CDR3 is TGCGCCAGCAGCCCCCGGACAGGTTCCTACGAGCAGTACTTC. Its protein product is CASSPRTGSYEQYF.

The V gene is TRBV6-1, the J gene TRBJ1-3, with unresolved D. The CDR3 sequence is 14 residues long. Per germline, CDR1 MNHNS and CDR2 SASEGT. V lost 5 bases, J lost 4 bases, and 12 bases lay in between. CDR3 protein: CASSTQAWGNTIYF. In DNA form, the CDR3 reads TGTGCCAGCAGTACTCAGGCATGGGGAAACACCATATATTTT.